Reported below is one T cell receptor (beta chain). Its target is unknown. The sample belongs to a study of beta chain features in type 1 diabetes. The overall study: The patients were much like the healthy donors in age, gender and cell yields. All samples combined gave roughly 100 million sorted cells for examination.

There was one heparinised blood draw per donor, averaging roughly 120 mL. The sequenced template was cDNA made from the entire isolated RNA. Profiling relied on immunoSEQ multiplex PCR, and the TCRdb table lists in-frame clones only, not all of them. Among under 950,000 clones listed, 17% were seen once. The CDR3 covers 14 residues. Germline V lookup: CDR1 SNHLY, CDR2 FYNNEI. Trimming at V came to 5 bases and at J to 4 bases, leaving 5 bases not matched to a gene. General study results and limits: The naive, central memory and Treg TCRB repertoires showed an apparent similarity that was greater among patients than among healthy donors.

The sample comprised naive CD4+ T cells from blood. This receptor was identified in a woman aged 18-29 years in good health. The chain has TRBV2 and TRBJ1-5, with TRBD1 identical over 7 bases. CDR3 nucleotide sequence: TGTGCCAGCAGTTTTTTGGGACAGAATCAGCCCCAGCATTTT. Residues: CASSFLGQNQPQHF.